This T cell receptor beta chain was documented in a study of blood T cells in healthy people across ages. The authors ran a second PCR of roughly 6 to 12 cycles using a sample-barcoded 5' primer and a J-beta primer mix. One entry per CDR3 protein results from TCRdb running MiXCR on the 5' RACE reads. This table has roughly 830,000 distinct CDR3 sequences, under 80% appearing once. A note on this clonotype: Since a much larger clone is just one base distant, this may be a read error.

The CDR3 spans 13 residues. The germline V gene has CDR1 DFQATT and CDR2 SNEGSKA (reference sequence). The V and J genes are TRBV20-1 and TRBJ2-1; TRBD2 matches at 7 bases. Specimen: blood. The receptor was derived from a man aged 25 to 40 in good health. CDR3 coding DNA: TGCGGTGCTAGACTAGCAGAATACAATGAGCAGTTCTTC. Translation gives CGARLAEYNEQFF.